A single sample is the source of the 2 T cell receptor beta chains below, sequenced in a study of CD8 T cells in Susac syndrome. After extraction with the RNeasy kit, roughly 0.45 to 1 ug of the RNA was reverse transcribed using random hexamers. Each CDR3 protein is one row after TCRdb ran MiXCR on the immunoSEQ multiplex PCR reads. The sample has over 65,000 distinct CDR3 sequences, approximately 94% seen once. Sequenced sample: CD4+ T cells from PBMCs. These receptors were collected from a human donor with Susac syndrome.

CDR3 sequence (DNA): TGTGCCAGCAGCCATCGATTTTTAGCGGGGGTGAACACCGGGGAGCTGTTTTTT. Translation gives CASSHRFLAGVNTGELFF. V and J are TRBV16 and TRBJ2-2; 9 nucleotides align to TRBD2. Per the germline V gene, CDR1 is KGHSY and CDR2 is FQNENV. Trimming cost V 3 bases and J 1 base; bases outside gene matches: 9. The CDR3 spans 18 residues.

The rearrangement joins TRBV5-5 to TRBJ1-1; the D gene is possibly TRBD1 (5 bases). V dropped 4 bases and J dropped 0 bases, with 13 bases sitting between them. This CDR3 is built from 15 residues. Germline CDR1 and CDR2: SGHKS and YYEKEE (reference sequence). CDR3 sequence: CASSAYGALNTEAFF. CDR3 DNA sequence: TGTGCCAGCAGCGCCTACGGGGCACTGAACACTGAAGCTTTCTTT.